The rows below give T cell receptor beta chains drawn from one sample of a study of blood T cell repertoires in COVID-19. Sequenced by immunoSEQ multiplex PCR; TCRdb stores in-frame clones only, minus some. The table lists about 180,000 clones, around 77% of them singletons. Input material: peripheral blood. The receptors shown here come from a man in his 70s with active or convalescent COVID-19. Each CDR3 is given with its conserved first and last residue. The D gene is left open where the match is weak. The size entry is marked missing in some rows and otherwise reads once, few, many or a size class.

TRBV30	TRBJ1-5	-	-	CASSPGGNQPQHF	TGTGCCTCCTCTCCAGGGGGCAATCAGCCCCAGCATTTT
TRBV2	TRBJ2-2	-	-	CASSGSLNTGELFF	TGTGCCAGCAGTGGGAGCTTGAACACCGGGGAGCTGTTTTTT
TRBV6-5	TRBJ2-1	-	-	CASSRGNEQFF	TGTGCCAGCAGCCGAGGGAATGAGCAGTTCTTC
TRBV2	TRBJ1-2	TRBD1	-	CASTGQAPYGYTF	TGTGCCAGCACCGGACAGGCCCCCTATGGCTACACCTTC
TRBV19	TRBJ1-5	-	few	CASTSVRSNQPQHF	TGTGCCAGTACGTCGGTCCGGTCCAATCAGCCCCAGCATTTT
TRBV2	TRBJ2-5	-	-	CASSQTGSPETQYF	TGTGCCAGCAGTCAGACAGGTTCTCCGGAAACCCAGTACTTC
TRBV30	TRBJ2-3	TRBD1	-	CAWSVRTGEGSQYF	TGTGCCTGGAGTGTACGGACAGGCGAGGGATCGCAGTATTTT
TRBV5-1	TRBJ1-2	-	-	CASSPQAFGEGYTF	TGCGCCAGCAGCCCCCAGGCTTTCGGGGAGGGCTACACCTTC
TRBV19	TRBJ1-5	-	few	CASSKQVSNQPQHF	TGTGCCAGTAGTAAGCAGGTTAGCAATCAGCCCCAGCATTTT
TRBV7-2	TRBJ2-5	-	-	CASSLVTSPQETQYF	TGTGCCAGCAGCTTAGTAACTAGCCCCCAAGAGACCCAGTACTTC
TRBV18	TRBJ1-5	-	once	CASSPPSTDHQPQHF	TGTGCCAGCTCACCACCGTCGACAGACCATCAGCCCCAGCATTTT
TRBV4-3	TRBJ2-2	TRBD1	-	CASSQGQGASGELFF	TGCGCCAGCAGCCAAGGACAGGGGGCAAGCGGGGAGCTGTTTTTT
TRBV12-3/TRBV12-4	TRBJ1-1	-	-	CASSRGDTEAFF	TGTGCCAGCAGTCGAGGCGACACTGAAGCTTTCTTT